This note documents a single T cell receptor beta chain sequence. Its antigen specificity is not known. Sequence at one end of the junction differs from germline and may be a read error. The sample is drawn from a study of T cell changes during pregnancy in multiple sclerosis (dated by TCRdb to the late 2010s). A note on the overall study: The study examined how the T cell repertoire changed over the course of pregnancy in women with multiple sclerosis.

Including the terminal cysteine and phenylalanine, the CDR3 comprises 14 residues. The sequence is cut down to CDR3 DNA, 42 bases in frame from base 1. Via the germline V gene (reference sequence), CDR1 is SSHAT and CDR2 FNYEAQ. The library was generated by the immunoSEQ multiplex PCR assay. TCRdb obtained this table from immuneACCESS and retained in-frame rearrangements with V and J assigned. These tables miss some clones; where compared with another copy, unresolved V genes account for less than half of the shortfall, and the remainder is unexplained. This sample comprises approximately 51,000 clones, 94% of them detected only once. The top ten hold less than 0.65% of the sample.

The receptor's source is a female donor with multiple sclerosis, enrolled in a pregnancy study. The chain was built from TRBV7-7 and TRBJ2-5; tentative D gene TRBD1, with 5 bases matching. The sequenced sample was CD4+ T cells from peripheral blood mononuclear cells, obtained in the second trimester of pregnancy. The sequence in DNA is TGTGCTAGCAGCTTAAGTCCACAGGTCCAGACCCAGTACTTC. Its protein product is CASSLSPQVQTQYF.